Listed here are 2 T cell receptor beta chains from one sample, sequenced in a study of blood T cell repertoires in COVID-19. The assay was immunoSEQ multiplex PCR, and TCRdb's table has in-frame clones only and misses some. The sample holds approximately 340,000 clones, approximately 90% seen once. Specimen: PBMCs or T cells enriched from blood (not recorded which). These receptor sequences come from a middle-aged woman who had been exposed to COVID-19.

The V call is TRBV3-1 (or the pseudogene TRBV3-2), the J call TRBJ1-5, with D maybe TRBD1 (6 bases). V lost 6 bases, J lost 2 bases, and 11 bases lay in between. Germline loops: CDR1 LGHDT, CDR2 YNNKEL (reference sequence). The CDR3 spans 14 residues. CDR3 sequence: CASSLNRGNQPQHF. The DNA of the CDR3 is TGTGCCAGCAGTCTTAACAGGGGCAATCAGCCCCAGCATTTT.

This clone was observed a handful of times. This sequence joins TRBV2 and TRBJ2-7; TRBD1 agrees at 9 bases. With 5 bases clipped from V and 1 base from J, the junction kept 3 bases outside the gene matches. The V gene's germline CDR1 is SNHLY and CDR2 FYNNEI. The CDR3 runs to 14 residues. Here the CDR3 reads CASSLGTGSYEQYF. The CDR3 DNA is TGTGCCAGCAGTTTGGGGACAGGGTCCTACGAGCAGTACTTC.